The 28 T cell receptor beta chains listed next were all sequenced from one sample in a study of CXCR3-negative and CXCR3-positive naive CD8 T cells. 5' RACE that incorporated UMI labels was used to prepare the TRB cDNA libraries. From its re-call of the 5' RACE reads, TCRdb lists each CDR3 protein once, without DNA. The sample totals 100,000 to 150,000 distinct CDR3 sequences; its top ten clones hold about 0.3%. Material: naive CXCR3- CD8+ T cells from blood. The subset was: CD45RO-CCR7+CD27+CD95- naive CD8+ T cells lacking CXCR3 (TNR3-). The source is a human donor in good health. Some clones in this sample may be carry-over from other donors' samples.

V gene TRBV11-2 combines with J gene TRBJ2-1; lacking DNA, the TRBD2 call made by TCRdb goes unchecked. The CDR3 loop spans 14 amino acids. Germline V lookup: CDR1 SGHAT, CDR2 FQNNGV. The CDR3 protein is CASSPRLAVNEQFF.

The chain uses TRBV5-6 and TRBJ2-6. The germline CDR1 and CDR2 sequences are SGHDT and YYEEEE. The CDR3 length is 17 residues. The CDR3 spells CASSDWEKHSGANVLTF.

The genes are TRBV4-1 and TRBJ2-3; the TRBD2 assignment by TCRdb is unverifiable without DNA. CDR3 length: 16 residues. The germline V gene has CDR1 MGHRA and CDR2 YSYEKL. CDR3 protein: CASSQLLAASTDTQYF.

The chain couples TRBV9 to TRBJ2-7; TCRdb indicates TRBD2, and absent DNA this call remains unverified. The CDR3 is 16 amino acids. Germline assignment: CDR1 SGDLS and CDR2 YYNGEE. The CDR3 sequence: CASSVASAGGPNEQYF.

The rearrangement links TRBV25-1 to TRBJ2-5; TCRdb reports TRBD1, a call that lacks DNA to check it against. CDR3 size: 15 residues. Germline-derived CDR1 and CDR2 are MGHDK and SYGVNS. Here the CDR3 reads CASSEGTVLLETQYF.

This rearrangement joins TRBV28 to TRBJ2-1; absent DNA, TCRdb's TRBD2 call cannot be checked. The germline CDR1 and CDR2 sequences are MDHEN and SYDVKM. The CDR3 runs to 18 residues. The CDR3 reads CASSTPRGRAGPYNEQFF.

The chain joins TRBV14 to TRBJ2-4. This CDR3 comprises 12 residues. From germline, CDR1 is SGHDN and CDR2 FVKESK. The CDR3 sequence is CASSLSLNIQYF.

The chain has TRBV20-1 and TRBJ1-4; TCRdb names TRBD1, which stays unverified in the absence of DNA. Germline V CDR1 and CDR2: DFQATT, SNEGSKA (reference sequence). The CDR3 runs to 14 residues. This CDR3 reads CSAPPGATNEKLFF.

V is TRBV29-1 and J is TRBJ1-4. The V gene's germline CDR1 is SQVTM and CDR2 ANQGSEA. There are 12 residues in the CDR3. CDR3 protein: CSVEDNNEKLFF. The whole variable domain, filled in from reference TRBV29-1 and TRBJ1-4, reads SAVISQKPSRDICQRGTSLTIQCQVDSQVTMMFWYRQQPGQSLTLIATANQGSEATYESGFVIDKFPISRPNLTFSTLTVSNMSPEDSSIYLCSVEDNNEKLFFGSGTQLSVL.

The rearrangement links TRBV19 to TRBJ2-1; TCRdb proposes TRBD2, but this gene call is untestable without DNA. The CDR3 length is 16 residues. Germline V lookup: CDR1 LNHDA, CDR2 SQIVND (reference sequence). CDR3 amino acids: CASSIGGLAGYNEQFF.

The chain uses TRBV7-9 and TRBJ2-7; checking the TCRdb D call of TRBD2 is not possible without DNA. The germline V gene encodes CDR1 SEHNR and CDR2 FQNEAQ (reference sequence). The CDR3 is 12 amino acids. Here the CDR3 reads CASSPASYEQYF.

The gene calls are TRBV7-8 and TRBJ2-7; the TCRdb D gene call, TRBD1, has no DNA to confirm it. The CDR3 runs to 14 residues. Germline V gene data show CDR1 as SGHVS and CDR2 as FQNEAQ. The CDR3 sequence is CASSSGTDLYEQYF.

This chain joins TRBV5-1 and TRBJ2-5; there is no DNA to check the TCRdb D call of TRBD1. From germline, CDR1 is SGHRS and CDR2 YFSETQ. The CDR3 sequence is 15 residues long. CDR3 amino acids: CASSLLGTGGETQYF.

The J gene is TRBJ2-1, the V gene TRBV4-1; as DNA is missing, the TRBD1 call by TCRdb cannot be tested. The CDR3 is made up of 18 amino acids. CDR1 MGHRA and CDR2 YSYEKL come from the germline V gene. The CDR3 sequence: CASSQVERGGGAYNEQFF.

This sequence joins TRBV5-1 and TRBJ1-1; TCRdb proposes TRBD1, but this gene call is untestable without DNA. Germline V gives CDR1 SGHRS, CDR2 YFSETQ. The CDR3 sequence is 13 residues long. CDR3 in amino acids: CASYGQGETEAFF.

The genes are TRBV7-9 and TRBJ1-1. This CDR3 is built from 13 residues. Germline assignment: CDR1 SEHNR and CDR2 FQNEAQ (reference sequence). CDR3 sequence: CASSNTVNTEAFF.

This chain connects TRBV7-2 to TRBJ2-7. CDR1 and CDR2 (germline): SGHTA, FQGNSA. The CDR3 sequence is 14 residues long. The CDR3 sequence is CASSLMDGPYEQYF.

The V call is TRBV15, the J call TRBJ1-2. The CDR3 sequence is 15 residues long. CDR1 and CDR2 from the germline V gene are LNHNV and YYDKDF (reference sequence). The chain's CDR3 is CATSREVEGIYGYTF.

The rearrangement links TRBV5-1 to TRBJ1-2; with no DNA, the TCRdb D assignment of TRBD1 cannot be verified. Germline values: CDR1 SGHRS, CDR2 YFSETQ. The CDR3 runs 15 residues. The CDR3 here is CASSPEWGARNGYTF.

V is TRBV29-1 and J is TRBJ2-3. The length of the CDR3 is 11 residues. Germline lookup yields CDR1 SQVTM and CDR2 ANQGSEA. The CDR3 sequence is CSDQTADTQYF.

The rearrangement links TRBV7-8 to TRBJ2-3; TCRdb reports TRBD2, a call that lacks DNA to check it against. The CDR3 has 18 amino acids. The germline gives CDR1 SGHVS, CDR2 FQNEAQ. The CDR3 region is CASTNRGGRSRGTDTQYF.

The chain recombines TRBV28 with TRBJ2-7; TCRdb's assignment of TRBD2 cannot be checked, as there is no DNA. This CDR3 spans 14 amino acids. The V gene's germline CDR1 is MDHEN and CDR2 SYDVKM. CDR3 region: CASSLGGRDYEQYF.

The V gene is TRBV4-1, the J gene TRBJ1-1; absent DNA, TCRdb's TRBD1 call cannot be checked. Germline CDR1 and CDR2: MGHRA and YSYEKL. This CDR3 region has 16 residues. Here the CDR3 reads CASGRLGTGLNTEAFF.

The chain carries TRBV7-9 and TRBJ1-1. The CDR3 contains 12 residues. The germline V gene encodes CDR1 SEHNR and CDR2 FQNEAQ (reference sequence). The CDR3 loop is CASSFQRTEAFF.

This CDR3 reads CSAKDRVYEQYF. The chain links TRBV29-1 to TRBJ2-7; TCRdb lists TRBD1, though no DNA is available to test this call. Germline lookup yields CDR1 SQVTM and CDR2 ANQGSEA. This CDR3 is built from 12 residues.

The chain is built from TRBV25-1 and TRBJ2-7. Looked up from germline, CDR1 is MGHDK and CDR2 is SYGVNS. CDR3 length: 13 residues. Here the CDR3 reads CASSDYDGREQYF.

This chain connects TRBV29-1 to TRBJ2-1. The germline gives CDR1 SQVTM, CDR2 ANQGSEA. The CDR3 has 18 residues. The CDR3 region is CSVEGIVPRRNIYNEQFF.

The V gene is TRBV4-1, the J gene TRBJ2-7; TCRdb's D gene call, TRBD1, goes unchecked for lack of DNA. The germline CDR1 and CDR2 sequences are MGHRA and YSYEKL. This CDR3 comprises 15 residues. The CDR3 reads CASSQPNRGTYEQYF.